Given below is one T cell receptor beta chain in context. Its antigen remains unidentified. These data come from a study of OX40 agonist ivuxolimab in advanced cancers. Study summary: Participants averaged approximately 60 years of age (range roughly 23 to 79) and were 82.7% male.

Study results and caveats: Partial responders at 0.1-3.0 mg/kg showed near-lowest clonal expansion. In the 0.1 to 3.0 mg/kg range, CD4+ and CD8+ blood T cells had expanded clonally by week 6.

The V and J ends lost 4 bases and 0 bases respectively, with 12 bases between them. This CDR3 has 15 residues. The V gene's germline CDR1 is SEHNR and CDR2 FQNEAQ (reference sequence). Clones were read by immunoSEQ multiplex PCR, and TCRdb kept only the in-frame ones, dropping some. The table includes about 88,000 clones, 75% to 90% detected once. The sequencing used CD4+ or CD8+ T cells sorted from blood, collected in a trial of the OX40 agonist ivuxolimab. This chain links TRBV7-9 with TRBJ1-2; the D is unclear. This TCR was sampled from an adult with an advanced solid tumor such as melanoma, head and neck, liver or kidney cancer. The CDR3 sequence: CASSSGPHPNYGYTF. CDR3 sequence (DNA): TGTGCCAGCAGCTCAGGCCCACACCCTAACTATGGCTACACCTTC. The full variable domain, its missing parts supplied by reference TRBV7-9 and TRBJ1-2, is DTGVSQNPRHKITKRGQNVTFRCDPISEHNRLYWYRQTLGQGPEFLTYFQNEAQLEKSRLLSDRFSAERPKGSFSTLEIQRTEQGDSAMYLCASSSGPHPNYGYTFGSGTRLTVV.